These 21 T cell receptor beta chains originate from one sample sequenced in a study of T cells in Graves' hyperthyroidism and ophthalmopathy (dated by TCRdb to about 2019). Libraries came from multiplex PCR. TCRdb names Illumina HiSeq 2000 as the instrument used. TCR beta CDR3 regions were amplified from RNA transcripts. The TCR CDR3 was subjected to a first round of RT-PCR using the HTBI primer set and the Qiagen OneStep RT-PCR kit. TCRdb itself trimmed the public reads at Q25 with fastp, ran MiXCR and retained productive beta chains. Merged by CDR3 protein, the rows form single entries marked with the most common genes and DNA. The sample table records around 530,000 distinct CDR3 sequences; 15% to 20% of these occur just once. Of the sample, approximately 15% falls within the top ten clones. The material sequenced was blood. Receptors were obtained from a woman under 30 with Graves' ophthalmopathy.

This clonotype has more than one count but fewer than ten. A junction boundary mismatches the germline segment, possibly from a read error. The CDR3 coding sequence is TGTGCCACCAGCGGAGATGTCAGGGATGGACTAGCGGGAGGAGGTCAGTTCTTC. Protein: CATSGDVRDGLAGGGQFF. This chain uses TRBV15 with TRBJ2-1, with TRBD2 matching over 14 bases. The germline gives CDR1 LNHNV, CDR2 YYDKDF (reference sequence). The CDR3 spans 18 residues.

This clonotype was counted many times. V gene TRBV11-2 combines with J gene TRBJ2-6, with unresolved D. Germline CDR1 and CDR2: SGHAT and FQNNGV. The CDR3 covers 15 residues. V lost 2 bases and J lost 2, with 7 bases in between. The CDR3, as DNA: TGTGCCAGCAGCTTAACCGGGCCTGGGGCCAACGTCCTGACTTTC. Translation gives CASSLTGPGANVLTF.

The table lists this clonotype with many counts. The V gene is TRBV5-1, the J gene TRBJ2-3; maybe TRBD2 (6 bases). CDR3 length: 15 amino acids. CDR1 is SGHRS, CDR2 YFSETQ, per germline. The V and J ends lost 0 bases and 1 base respectively, with 9 bases between them. The CDR3: CASSLAAGRTDTQYF. The CDR3 nucleotides are TGCGCCAGCAGCTTGGCGGCGGGGCGCACAGATACGCAGTATTTT.

This clonotype was observed many times. This chain connects TRBV7-2 to TRBJ1-6; 9 nucleotides align to TRBD1. The CDR3 is 15 residues long. V shed 6 bases and J 8 bases; nucleotides not matched to a gene: 8. The V gene's germline CDR1 is SGHTA and CDR2 FQGNSA. The CDR3: CASSSQGAGDSPLHF. The CDR3 DNA reads TGTGCCAGCAGTTCACAGGGGGCGGGGGATTCACCCCTCCACTTT.

This clonotype has at least ten counts. The rearrangement joins TRBV11-2 to TRBJ1-6; tentative D call: TRBD1 (5 bases). The V gene lost 0 bases and the J gene lost 4 bases, with 7 bases spanning the gap. This CDR3 region has 15 residues. Germline V gene data show CDR1 as SGHAT and CDR2 as FQNNGV. The CDR3 coding sequence is TGTGCCAGCAGCTTAGACAGGGATTATAATTCACCCCTCCACTTT. It specifies CASSLDRDYNSPLHF.

The V call is TRBV19, the J call TRBJ1-5; D uncertain. The CDR3 is 14 amino acids. V was clipped by 4 bases and J by 4 bases, with 11 bases between them. The V gene's germline CDR1 is LNHDA and CDR2 SQIVND (reference sequence). The DNA for the CDR3 is TGTGCCAGTAGTACCCGGACCGAGAATCAGCCCCAGCATTTT. This gives the protein CASSTRTENQPQHF. Complete variable domain (other parts from reference TRBV19 and TRBJ1-5): DGGITQSPKYLFRKEGQNVTLSCEQNLNHDAMYWYRQDPGQGLRLIYYSQIVNDFQKGDIAEGYSVSREKKESFPLTVTSAQKNPTAFYLCASSTRTENQPQHFGDGTRLSIL.

This clonotype was counted many times. The chain's CDR3 is CASSLRAVGNEQFF. Here the CDR3 DNA reads TGTGCCAGCAGCTTAAGGGCTGTCGGTAATGAGCAGTTCTTC. This sequence joins TRBV11-3 and TRBJ2-1; D gene ambiguous. This CDR3 has 14 residues. CDR1 is SGHNT and CDR2 is YENEEA in the germline V gene. Trimming removed 2 bases at V and 7 bases at J, with 12 bases between.

The chain employs TRBV28 and TRBJ2-3, with D perhaps assigned TRBD1 or TRBD2 (6 bases each). Trimming stripped 7 bases from V and 0 bases from J, with 17 bases between. The CDR3 extends over 16 amino acids. Germline V lookup: CDR1 MDHEN, CDR2 SYDVKM. The CDR3 is CASNYLLGGSTDTQYF. The CDR3, as DNA: TGTGCCAGCAACTACTTATTAGGGGGGAGCACAGATACGCAGTATTTT.

This clonotype was recorded at least ten times. The chain links TRBV7-2 to TRBJ2-3, with 7 bases fitting TRBD1. Germline trimming cut 5 bases from V and 5 bases from J; bases unmatched to any gene: 7. CDR1 is SGHTA and CDR2 is FQGNSA in the germline V gene. The CDR3 has 14 amino acids. The CDR3 region has the DNA TGTGCCAGCAGCCAACGACAGGGTGTAGATACGCAGTATTTT. Translating it yields CASSQRQGVDTQYF.

The sample holds many counts of this clonotype. The chain links TRBV28 to TRBJ2-3, with 10 nucleotides matching TRBD2. Per germline, CDR1 MDHEN and CDR2 SYDVKM. The length of the CDR3 is 15 residues. After removal of 7 bases from V and 3 bases from J, the junction contained 7 bases not matched to a gene. The CDR3 DNA is TGTGCCAGCACCGAAGGGGGACTAGCGACAGATACGCAGTATTTT. Translation: CASTEGGLATDTQYF.

This clonotype was observed at least ten times. J is TRBJ2-7 and V is TRBV20-1, with 8 bases matching TRBD2. The CDR3 is 13 amino acids. CDR1 and CDR2 (germline): DFQATT, SNEGSKA (reference sequence). V lost 4 bases and J lost 4; bases outside the gene matches: 6. The DNA of the CDR3 is TGCAGTGCTACTCCTAGCGGGCCTTACGAGCAGTACTTC. Translated: CSATPSGPYEQYF.

In this sample, this clonotype turned up once. The chain combines TRBV27 with TRBJ2-3; 9 bases are a match to TRBD2. V shed 4 bases, J shed 2 bases, and the junction held 16 bases outside the gene matches. Germline CDR1 is MNHEY and CDR2 is SMNVEV (reference sequence). The CDR3 has 19 residues. CDR3 sequence (DNA): TGTGCCAGCAGTTACCGGGACGGCGGGAGGGTTTCCCTCACAGATACGCAGTATTTT. It translates to CASSYRDGGRVSLTDTQYF.

This clonotype showed up many times. The rearrangement uses TRBV7-9 and TRBJ1-2; D call uncertain. CDR1 and CDR2 (germline): SEHNR, FQNEAQ (reference sequence). This CDR3 has 14 residues. V was pared by 5 bases and J by 4 bases, with 14 bases between. CDR3 coding DNA: TGTGCCAGCAGCCAAGAAAACCGATTCTATGGCTACACCTTC. This gives the protein CASSQENRFYGYTF.

Many counts were recorded for this clonotype. The V and J genes are TRBV7-8 and TRBJ1-3; D not resolved. Per germline, CDR1 SGHVS and CDR2 FQNEAQ. Trimming removed 0 bases from V and 4 bases from J, with 13 bases in between. The CDR3 length is 16 residues. The CDR3 sequence is CASSLASAQSGNTIYF. In nucleotides, the CDR3 is TGTGCCAGCAGCTTAGCGTCGGCACAGTCGGGAAACACCATATATTTT.

This chain uses TRBV20-1 with TRBJ2-2; 12 bases agree with TRBD2. V lost 3 bases to trimming and J lost 3 bases; unmatched junction nucleotides: 8. The CDR3 has 17 amino acids. Germline loops: CDR1 DFQATT, CDR2 SNEGSKA (reference sequence). In nucleotides, the CDR3 is TGCAGTGCTAGCGCCCCCCGACTAGCGGGGGACACCGGGGAGCTGTTTTTT. It is translated as CSASAPRLAGDTGELFF.

This clonotype was observed once. A much larger clone lies one base from this, so it may be a read error. CDR3 nucleotide sequence: TGTGCCAGCTCACCGGGGGCAGTTAACACCGGGGAGCTGTTTTTT. Protein sequence: CASSPGAVNTGELFF. The V call is TRBV18, the J call TRBJ2-2; perhaps TRBD1 as D (6 bases). Germline CDR1 KGHSH, CDR2 LQKENI. This CDR3 contains 15 residues. Trimming pared 3 bases from V and 2 bases from J, leaving 10 bases between.

The chain joins TRBV6-6 to TRBJ1-2; D not certain. Germline loops: CDR1 MNHNY, CDR2 SVGAGI (reference sequence). This CDR3 comprises 13 residues. The ends were cut back, 2 bases at V and 5 bases at J, with 9 bases in the middle. The CDR3 nucleotides read TGTGCCAGCAGTTACGGGCCCCTTTATGGCTACACCTTC. As protein: CASSYGPLYGYTF.

At least ten counts were recorded for this clonotype. This rearrangement joins TRBV18 to TRBJ1-1; maybe TRBD1 (6 bases). Germline V gene data show CDR1 as KGHSH and CDR2 as LQKENI. Trimming removed 2 bases from V and 0 bases from J, with 10 bases in between. This CDR3 comprises 15 residues. This CDR3 reads CASSPVDSMNTEAFF. The CDR3 bases are TGTGCCAGCTCACCAGTGGACAGCATGAACACTGAAGCTTTCTTT.

The table lists this clonotype with many counts. V is TRBV7-2 and J is TRBJ2-3; maybe TRBD2 (6 bases). The CDR3 extends over 14 amino acids. The germline V and J ends were trimmed by 5 bases and 7 bases, with 16 bases remaining between them. Per germline, CDR1 SGHTA and CDR2 FQGNSA. The CDR3 DNA reads as TGTGCCAGCAGCCTGGTCGGGGGTTCATATACGCAGTATTTT. It encodes CASSLVGGSYTQYF.

This clonotype showed up many times. The V and J genes are TRBV7-2 and TRBJ2-7; D not certain. In germline, CDR1 is SGHTA, CDR2 FQGNSA. V dropped 5 bases and J dropped 5 bases, with 7 bases sitting between them. CDR3 size: 11 residues. Written as DNA, the CDR3 is TGTGCCAGCAGCCGAAAGAACGAGCAGTACTTC. Translated: CASSRKNEQYF.

The CDR3 region is CAWSVGFGGGMNTEAFF. DNA of the CDR3: TGTGCCTGGAGTGTAGGGTTCGGGGGGGGGATGAACACTGAAGCTTTCTTT. This chain uses TRBV30 with TRBJ1-1; D might be TRBD1 (5 bases). The CDR3 is made up of 17 amino acids. The germline V gene has CDR1 GTSNPN and CDR2 SVGIG (reference sequence). V shed 0 bases and J shed 0 bases, with 17 bases lying between them.